A single sample gave rise to the 13 T cell receptor beta chains below, sequenced in a study of kidney transplant recipient with SARS-CoV-2 infection. TCRdb redid the calling of the reads with MiXCR, one entry per CDR3 protein. The sample shows about 240,000 distinct CDR3 sequences, 29% of them seen only once. This sample comprised a blood sample, obtained at baseline and between days 110 and 120 from a kidney transplant recipient. The source of these receptors is a male patient younger than 45 who had COVID-19 and was a kidney transplant recipient. Certain T cells may be donor cells from the graft.

This clonotype was counted many times. The V gene is TRBV1, the J gene TRBJ2-5. TRBV1 is a pseudogene locus. CDR3 size: 15 residues. CDR3 in amino acids: CTSSLYKPHGETQYF. The CDR3 nucleotides read TGCACCAGCAGCTTGTATAAGCCACACGGGGAGACCCAGTACTTC.

Worth noting for this clonotype: A read error may be the cause here, since a much bigger clone is one base away. V is TRBV6-5 and J is TRBJ1-4; D not certain. Trimming removed 5 bases from V and 0 bases from J, with 7 bases in between. This CDR3 is 14 amino acids long. Germline CDR1 reads MNHEY; CDR2 reads SVGAGI. The CDR3 loop reads CASSLGTTNEKLFF. DNA for the CDR3: TGTGCCAGCAGTCTTGGTACAACTAATGAAAAACTGTTTTTT.

This clonotype was found many times. This chain joins TRBV3-1 and TRBJ1-1; tentative D call: TRBD1 (5 bases). Germline values: CDR1 LGHDT, CDR2 YNNKEL (reference sequence). The CDR3 is 13 residues long. With 4 bases removed from V and 1 base from J, the gap between germline ends came to 7 bases. CDR3 sequence: CASSRQGNTEAFF. The CDR3 DNA is TGTGCCAGCAGCCGCCAGGGGAACACTGAAGCTTTCTTT. Full variable domain (rest looked up from reference TRBV3-1 and TRBJ1-1): DTAVSQTPKYLVTQMGNDKSIKCEQNLGHDTMYWYKQDSKKFLKIMFSYNNKELIINETVPNRFSPKSPDKAHLNLHINSLELGDSAVYFCASSRQGNTEAFFGQGTRLTVV.

The sample holds many counts of this clonotype. The rearrangement joins TRBV6-8 to TRBJ2-1; 10 nucleotides agree with TRBD2. Germline values: CDR1 MNHGY, CDR2 SAAAGT. V lost 6 bases to trimming and J lost 13 bases; unmatched junction nucleotides: 6. The CDR3 is made up of 12 amino acids. This chain's CDR3 is CASRQTSGSQFF. The DNA for the CDR3 is TGTGCCAGCAGACAGACTAGCGGGTCCCAGTTCTTC.

As for this clonotype: A much larger clone is a single base away; this may be a read error. The chain links TRBV19 to TRBJ2-4, with a possible D match to TRBD1 (6 bases). This CDR3 is 13 amino acids long. CDR1 is LNHDA and CDR2 is SQIVND in the germline V gene (reference sequence). CDR3 nucleotides: TGTGCCAGTAGTATAGGACAGGAAAACATTCAGCACTTC. It codes for CASSIGQENIQHF.

Note on this clonotype: The junction and the germline gene differ at one end; a read error may be behind it. This CDR3 is CASSLLQENIRYF. Written as DNA, the CDR3 is TGCGCCAGCAGCTTACTACAGGAAAACATTCGGTACTTC. V usage is TRBV5-1 and J usage is TRBJ2-4; TRBD1 might be the D (5 bases). The CDR3 consists of 13 residues. Germline V gene lookup returns CDR1 SGHRS and CDR2 YFSETQ.

This clonotype occurred many times. The V gene is TRBV15, the J gene TRBJ1-2; the D is unclear. V lost 5 bases and J 4 bases, leaving 23 bases between the germline ends. Germline assignment: CDR1 LNHNV and CDR2 YYDKDF (reference sequence). CDR3 length equals 17 residues. CDR3 residues: CATSLKGRCGKTYGYTF. The CDR3 bases are TGTGCCACCAGCCTGAAAGGAAGGTGTGGAAAGACCTATGGCTACACCTTC.

Regarding this clonotype: A much larger clone sits a single nucleotide away, making a read error possible. The CDR3 is CASSVGQFYKQYF. For the CDR3, the DNA is TGTGCCAGCAGTGTAGGACAGTTCTACAAGCAGTACTTC. The rearrangement joins TRBV6-1 to TRBJ2-7; perhaps TRBD1 as D (6 bases). Germline V gene sequence: CDR1 MNHNS, CDR2 SASEGT. The CDR3 length is 13 residues.

This clonotype was detected many times. The gene calls are TRBV5-1 and TRBJ2-7; D uncertain. The V gene lost 0 bases and the J gene lost 5 bases, with 3 bases spanning the gap. This CDR3 region has 11 residues. Germline lookup yields CDR1 SGHRS and CDR2 YFSETQ. CDR3 sequence reads: CASSLGNEQYF. CDR3 sequence (DNA): TGCGCCAGCAGCTTGGGGAACGAGCAGTACTTC.

As to this clonotype: A much larger clone lies one base from this, so it may be a read error. The rearrangement joins TRBV9 to TRBJ2-7, with D perhaps matching TRBD1 (7 bases). Germline V gene lookup returns CDR1 SGDLS and CDR2 YYNGEE. The CDR3 loop spans 13 amino acids. The CDR3 spells CANSRGVSYEQYF. The CDR3 nucleotides are TGTGCCAACAGCAGGGGGGTCTCCTACGAGCAGTACTTC.

This clonotype appeared once. With a much larger clone just one base away, this may be a read error. The J gene is TRBJ2-7, the V gene TRBV20-1, with TRBD2 matching 9 bases. Trimming cost V 1 base and J 6 bases; bases outside gene matches: 10. Germline CDR1 and CDR2: DFQATT and SNEGSKA (reference sequence). The CDR3 consists of 15 residues. The CDR3 region is CSARVPLAGTCEQYF. Here the CDR3 DNA reads TGCAGTGCTAGAGTCCCCCTAGCGGGAACCTGCGAGCAGTACTTC.

The table lists this clonotype with many counts. The chain has TRBV11-2 and TRBJ1-2; D gene unclear. Germline values: CDR1 SGHAT, CDR2 FQNNGV. The CDR3 has 15 residues. Trimming removed 1 base at V and 3 bases at J, with 12 bases between. The CDR3 nucleotides are TGTGCCAGCAGCTTAGGGATCTCCTCAGACTATGGCTACACCTTC. This gives the protein CASSLGISSDYGYTF.

The table lists this clonotype with many counts. The chain uses TRBV12-3 or TRBV12-4 and TRBJ1-3, with TRBD1 matching 8 bases. CDR3 length: 14 amino acids. With 6 bases clipped from V and 3 bases from J, the junction kept 4 bases outside the gene matches. The CDR3 loop is CASSQTGVGNTIYF. CDR3 bases: TGTGCCAGCAGCCAGACAGGGGTTGGAAACACCATATATTTT.